This T cell receptor beta chain stems from a study of early T cells in non-severe SARS-CoV-2 infection. For the study at large: Bulk RNA from unsorted whole blood was sequenced; chains were unpaired.

This clonotype has at least ten counts. TCRdb called the 5' RACE reads again in MiXCR, with one record for every CDR3 protein. Of about 30,000 distinct CDR3 sequences detected, roughly 4.6% appear once; the ten largest clones hold approximately 5.2%. The sequence was obtained from an adult who was a healthcare worker with PCR-confirmed SARS-CoV-2 infection or an uninfected control (not recorded which). The specimen was whole blood, collected at baseline.

CDR3 in DNA: TGCGCCAGCAGTGAGTCTTTTACGGAGACCCAGTACTTC. It yields the protein CASSESFTETQYF. The chain is built from TRBV10-1 and TRBJ2-5; D remains unclear. The germline CDR1 and CDR2 sequences are WNHNN and SYGVQD (reference sequence). Trimming cost V 0 bases and J 5 bases, with 7 bases left between them. The CDR3 is 13 residues long.